A selection of T cell receptor beta chains follows, all from one sample in a study of blood T cell repertoires in COVID-19. The repertoire was sequenced with immunoSEQ multiplex PCR; TCRdb's copy has only in-frame clones and lacks some. The sample lists 150,000 to 200,000 clones, around 90% occurring once. Sequencing was performed on peripheral blood. The receptors originated from a woman aged 55-75 years who had recovered from COVID-19. The CDR3 runs from the conserved cysteine through the conserved F or W. D genes are given only for firm matches. The listing skips clone size in some rows; elsewhere it reads once, few, many or a size class.

J | size | V | D | CDR3 | DNA
TRBJ1-5 | . | TRBV4-1 | TRBD1 | CASSQEGTGLQPQHF | TGCGCCAGCAGCCAAGAAGGGACAGGGCTTCAGCCCCAGCATTTT
TRBJ1-6 | . | TRBV7-9 | TRBD1 | CASSRTGNSPLHF | TGTGCCAGCAGTAGGACAGGAAATTCACCCCTCCACTTT
TRBJ2-2 | . | TRBV5-1 | . | CASSLVQGAGELFF | TGCGCCAGCAGCTTGGTCCAGGGTGCCGGGGAGCTGTTTTTT
TRBJ1-2 | . | TRBV4-2 | . | CASSHITTGLYGYTF | TGTGCCAGCAGCCACATTACCACAGGGCTCTATGGCTACACCTTC
TRBJ2-7 | . | TRBV6-5 | . | CASRWTLSPYEQYF | TGTGCCAGCCGGTGGACTCTTTCCCCCTACGAGCAGTACTTC
TRBJ2-1 | . | TRBV10-1 | TRBD1 | CASSAPTGPRPNEQFF | TGCGCCAGCAGTGCACCGACAGGGCCTCGACCCAATGAGCAGTTCTTC
TRBJ1-1 | . | TRBV5-1 | . | CASSLGQVNSEAFF | TGCGCCAGCAGCTTGGGACAGGTTAATTCTGAAGCTTTCTTT
TRBJ2-1 | once | TRBV4-3 | . | CASSQTSSAGHNEQFF | TGCGCCAGCAGCCAAACCTCTAGCGCGGGACACAATGAGCAGTTCTTC
TRBJ2-2 | . | TRBV27 | . | CASSIGLFTGELFF | TGTGCCAGCAGCATCGGACTATTCACCGGGGAGCTGTTTTTT
TRBJ1-2 | . | TRBV5-1 | . | CASSWIPLTAPGYGYTF | TGCGCCAGCAGCTGGATCCCATTAACGGCACCAGGTTATGGCTACACCTTC
TRBJ1-2 | . | TRBV27 | TRBD1 | CASSLTGTGEGYTF | TGTGCCAGCAGTTTAACTGGGACAGGGGAAGGCTACACCTTC
TRBJ2-2 | . | TRBV5-1 | . | CASSLGSSLTGELFF | TGCGCCAGCAGCTTGGGGTCTAGTTTAACCGGGGAGCTGTTTTTT